The 27 T cell receptor beta chains given below trace back to one sample, sequenced in a study of CD8 T cells in ankylosing spondylitis. Overall study results and limits: Characteristic of ankylosing spondylitis blood, it appeared, was a TCR beta motif comprising about eight highly homologous variants.

TCRdb reprocessed the 5' RACE reads via MiXCR and lists one record per CDR3 protein. Seen here are roughly 700,000 distinct CDR3 sequences, 19% observed once, and the top ten hold around a fifth. The antigens these receptors bind are not known. The sequenced material came from blood, either unsorted or a sorted T cell fraction (not recorded which). These receptors were obtained from a male donor with ankylosing spondylitis.

This rearrangement joins TRBV3-1 to TRBJ2-1, with D perhaps matching TRBD2 (6 bases). CDR1 LGHDT and CDR2 YNNKEL come from the germline V gene (reference sequence). The CDR3 totals 15 residues. V gave up 0 bases and J gave up 6 bases, with 12 bases separating them. The CDR3 reads CASSQDLATSNEQFF. The CDR3 nucleotides are TGTGCCAGCAGCCAAGATCTTGCGACTAGCAATGAGCAGTTCTTC.

The V and J genes are TRBV29-1 and TRBJ1-2; possible D gene TRBD1, 5 bases. V lost 0 bases and J lost 3, with 14 bases in between. The CDR3 covers 15 residues. The V gene's germline CDR1 is SQVTM and CDR2 ANQGSEA. CDR3: CSVEDPRQRDYGYTF. In nucleotides, the CDR3 is TGCAGCGTTGAAGATCCTCGACAGAGGGACTATGGCTACACCTTC. Drawing the rest from reference TRBV29-1 and TRBJ1-2, the complete variable domain is SAVISQKPSRDICQRGTSLTIQCQVDSQVTMMFWYRQQPGQSLTLIATANQGSEATYESGFVIDKFPISRPNLTFSTLTVSNMSPEDSSIYLCSVEDPRQRDYGYTFGSGTRLTVV.

V and J are TRBV21-1 and TRBJ2-3; the D call in the table, TRBD1, was not verified against the DNA. TRBV21-1 is flagged as a pseudogene. The CDR3 length is 16 residues. This chain's CDR3 is CASIEASQGAGDTQYF. The CDR3 coding sequence is TGTGCCAGCATCGAAGCATCGCAGGGGGCTGGAGATACGCAGTATTTT.

This clonotype occurred many times. The genes are TRBV5-8 and TRBJ1-2; D unclear. The V end was cut by 5 bases, the J end by 4 bases, with 9 bases between. This CDR3 region has 12 residues. The germline V gene encodes CDR1 SGHTS and CDR2 YDEGEE. CDR3: CASRTGSYGYTF. CDR3 DNA: TGTGCCAGCAGAACGGGAAGCTATGGCTACACCTTC.

Only a few counts were recorded for this clonotype. The genes are TRBV11-1 and TRBJ1-2; 10 bases map to TRBD1. Germline trimming cut 5 bases from V and 8 bases from J; bases unmatched to any gene: 8. Germline V lookup: CDR1 SGHAT, CDR2 FQDESV (reference sequence). CDR3 size: 14 residues. CDR3 sequence: CASSIRDRGSGYTF. In nucleotides, the CDR3 is TGTGCCAGCAGCATACGGGACAGGGGAAGCGGCTACACCTTC.

The gene calls are TRBV5-1 and TRBJ2-1, with D uncertain. The CDR3 runs to 15 residues. The ends were cut back, 4 bases at V and 5 bases at J, with 16 bases in the middle. The germline gives CDR1 SGHRS, CDR2 YFSETQ. In DNA form, the CDR3 reads TGCGCCAGCAGCGGCCTGGGTGACTTCCACAATGAGCAGTTCTTC. Translating gives CASSGLGDFHNEQFF. Supplemented by reference TRBV5-1 and TRBJ2-1, the full variable domain reads KAGVTQTPRYLIKTRGQQVTLSCSPISGHRSVSWYQQTPGQGLQFLFEYFSETQRNKGNFPGRFSGRQFSNSRSEMNVSTLELGDSALYLCASSGLGDFHNEQFFGPGTRLTVL.

This sequence joins TRBV5-5 and TRBJ1-6; TRBD1 is a possible D gene (6 bases). The V end lost 6 bases, the J end lost 10 bases, and 17 bases lay between the germline ends. There are 14 residues in the CDR3. Germline CDR1 reads SGHKS; CDR2 reads YYEKEE (reference sequence). CDR3 protein: CASNPAPQGSPLHF. In DNA form, the CDR3 reads TGTGCCAGCAATCCCGCCCCCCAGGGGTCACCCCTCCACTTT.

A few counts support this clonotype. This chain uses TRBV6-1 with TRBJ2-1; D gene ambiguous. Germline V gene sequence: CDR1 MNHNS, CDR2 SASEGT. The V gene lost 4 bases and the J gene lost 12 bases, with 19 bases spanning the gap. The CDR3 is made up of 14 amino acids. CDR3 region: CASSAKVGGTGQFF. The CDR3 DNA is TGTGCCAGCAGTGCCAAGGTGGGCGGCACCGGGCAGTTCTTC.

The chain joins TRBV3-1 to TRBJ2-7, with D perhaps matching TRBD1 or TRBD2 (5 bases each). CDR1 is LGHDT, CDR2 YNNKEL, per germline (reference sequence). There are 13 residues in the CDR3. The ends were cut back, 4 bases at V and 8 bases at J, with 15 bases in the middle. The CDR3 nucleotides read TGTGCCAGCAGCCGAGGGACGTTAGTTAAGCAGTACTTC. Protein sequence: CASSRGTLVKQYF.

V gene TRBV7-2 combines with J gene TRBJ1-1, with TRBD1 matching over 7 bases. The trim removed 2 bases at V and 5 bases at J, leaving 8 bases unmatched. The germline V gene encodes CDR1 SGHTA and CDR2 FQGNSA. The CDR3 consists of 15 residues. In DNA form, the CDR3 reads TGTGCCAGCAGCTTAAGCCGGACAGGTCTTACTGAAGCTTTCTTT. Amino acids: CASSLSRTGLTEAFF.

This clonotype turned up a few times. The rearrangement links TRBV9 to TRBJ2-5; possible D gene TRBD2, 6 bases. The V gene lost 3 bases and the J gene lost 5 bases, with 14 bases spanning the gap. The CDR3 has 14 residues. Per germline, CDR1 SGDLS and CDR2 YYNGEE. CDR3 in amino acids: CASSATSMGETQYF. CDR3 sequence (DNA): TGTGCCAGCAGCGCCACTAGCATGGGTGAGACCCAGTACTTC.

At least ten counts were recorded for this clonotype. The chain joins TRBV3-1 to TRBJ2-7; D is unclear. V lost 4 bases, J lost 2 bases, and 9 bases lay in between. From germline, CDR1 is LGHDT and CDR2 YNNKEL (reference sequence). The CDR3 length is 13 residues. This CDR3 is CASSLGFAYEQYF. CDR3 DNA: TGTGCCAGCAGCCTAGGATTCGCCTACGAGCAGTACTTC.

The V gene is TRBV5-1, the J gene TRBJ2-3; 10 bases agree with TRBD1. CDR3 length: 16 residues. The ends lost 2 bases at V and 0 bases at J; junction bases unmatched: 3. Germline-derived CDR1 and CDR2 are SGHRS and YFSETQ. The DNA of the CDR3 is TGCGCCAGCAGCTTAGGGGACAGGGGAAGCACAGATACGCAGTATTTT. The encoded protein is CASSLGDRGSTDTQYF.

The J gene is TRBJ1-2, the V gene TRBV2, with D unresolved. Trimming cost V 2 bases and J 2 bases, with 12 bases left between them. Germline CDR1 and CDR2: SNHLY and FYNNEI. This CDR3 comprises 15 residues. The CDR3 sequence is CASSEKRTPNYGYTF. The CDR3 nucleotides are TGTGCCAGCAGTGAAAAAAGGACTCCAAACTATGGCTACACCTTC.

The CDR3 sequence is CASSILDKFDSNQPQHF. The CDR3 coding sequence is TGTGCCAGTAGTATCCTAGACAAATTCGATAGCAATCAGCCCCAGCATTTT. J is TRBJ1-5 and V is TRBV19; D is undetermined. Trimming pared 3 bases from V and 0 bases from J, leaving 15 bases between. The germline V gene has CDR1 LNHDA and CDR2 SQIVND (reference sequence). The CDR3 runs to 17 residues.

The rearrangement uses TRBV13 and TRBJ2-1; TRBD1 agrees at 9 bases. The germline gives CDR1 PRHDT, CDR2 FYEKMQ (reference sequence). The length of the CDR3 is 12 residues. V shed 9 bases, J shed 10 bases, and the junction held 7 bases outside the gene matches. As DNA, the CDR3 is TGTGCCAGTCAACAGGGGGCTGGGGAGCAGTTCTTC. Translated: CASQQGAGEQFF.

This clonotype was counted only a few times. The chain uses TRBV19 and TRBJ2-5, with a possible D match to TRBD2 (6 bases). Germline V gene lookup returns CDR1 LNHDA and CDR2 SQIVND (reference sequence). V gave up 0 bases and J gave up 5 bases, with 16 bases separating them. This CDR3 region has 16 residues. CDR3 sequence reads: CASSIDGLATRETQYF. The CDR3 nucleotides read TGTGCCAGTAGTATAGATGGCCTAGCGACCCGGGAGACCCAGTACTTC.

The chain combines TRBV11-2 with TRBJ2-4, with 9 bases fitting TRBD1. The CDR3 totals 19 residues. V dropped 6 bases and J dropped 0; count of bases not matched to a gene: 15. Per the germline V gene, CDR1 is SGHAT and CDR2 is FQNNGV. The chain's CDR3 is CASRKTGDRVKIAKNIQYF. CDR3 nucleotides: TGTGCCAGCAGAAAAACCGGGGACAGGGTGAAGATAGCCAAAAACATTCAGTACTTC.

This chain connects TRBV7-2 to TRBJ2-1; D remains unclear. Trimming took off 0 bases at V and 6 bases at J, with 12 bases between the two ends. The CDR3 sequence is 15 residues long. The V gene's germline CDR1 is SGHTA and CDR2 FQGNSA. CDR3 region: CASSLAASFANEQFF. CDR3 coding DNA: TGTGCCAGCAGCTTAGCGGCCAGTTTCGCCAATGAGCAGTTCTTC.

Turning to this clonotype: A read error may account for a junction end that differs from germline. This chain links TRBV4-1 with TRBJ2-2; TRBD2 aligns across 9 bases. Germline values: CDR1 MGHRA, CDR2 YSYEKL. CDR3 size: 17 residues. CDR3 nucleotides: TGCGCCAGCAGCCTCGGCAGACTAGCGGTGGGGGGCGGGGAGCTGCTTTTT. It codes for CASSLGRLAVGGGELLF.

The chain has TRBV6-1 and TRBJ2-4; TRBD2 aligns across 12 bases. Unmatched junction bases numbered 18, after V lost 6 bases and J lost 12 bases. The CDR3 has 17 amino acids. Per the germline V gene, CDR1 is MNHNS and CDR2 is SASEGT. The CDR3 DNA reads TGTGCCAGCAGCGCCGGTCTAGCGGGAGGGCCGGTCAAAGCTCAGTACTTC. Protein sequence: CASSAGLAGGPVKAQYF.

This clonotype has a handful of counts. The CDR3, as DNA: TGCAGTGCTCCAAGCGGGATGGGGAACAATGAGCAGTTCTTC. This gives the protein CSAPSGMGNNEQFF. The gene calls are TRBV20-1 and TRBJ2-1; TRBD2 agrees at 7 bases. This CDR3 region has 14 residues. CDR1 DFQATT and CDR2 SNEGSKA come from the germline V gene (reference sequence). The trim removed 5 bases at V and 5 bases at J, leaving 9 bases unmatched.

The V call is TRBV6-1, the J call TRBJ1-6; 9 nucleotides agree with TRBD1. CDR3 size: 14 residues. The germline V gene has CDR1 MNHNS and CDR2 SASEGT. Losses at the gene ends were 7 bases for V and 5 bases for J; bases not matched to a gene: 3. CDR3 coding DNA: TGTGCCAGCACTAGACAGGGGGATAATTCACCCCTCCACTTT. It codes for CASTRQGDNSPLHF.

The chain has TRBV11-2 and TRBJ1-1, with D perhaps matching TRBD1 (5 bases). Germline V gene lookup returns CDR1 SGHAT and CDR2 FQNNGV. The germline V and J ends were trimmed by 5 bases and 3 bases, with 25 bases remaining between them. There are 18 residues in the CDR3. The CDR3 region is CASSPHPLSDGGDTEAFF. CDR3 DNA: TGTGCCAGCAGCCCGCACCCACTTTCCGACGGAGGGGACACTGAAGCTTTCTTT.

This clonotype was found many times. This rearrangement joins TRBV12-3 or TRBV12-4 to TRBJ1-1; D unclear. The CDR3 extends over 15 amino acids. Between the trimmed V and J ends, which lost 3 bases and 1 base, there was a span of 12 bases. CDR3 residues: CASSFGPIPNTEAFF. Written as DNA, the CDR3 is TGTGCCAGCAGTTTCGGTCCGATACCGAACACTGAAGCTTTCTTT.

This clonotype has just a few counts. Mismatch with germline at one junction end may stem from a read error. The rearrangement uses TRBV12-3 or TRBV12-4 and TRBJ2-1; 12 nucleotides align to TRBD2. The CDR3 length is 15 residues. CDR3 amino acids: CASSSWTSGNNEQSF. The CDR3 DNA is TGTGCCAGCAGCTCCTGGACTAGCGGGAATAATGAGCAGTCCTTC.

The gene calls are TRBV24-1 and TRBJ2-1; D gene uncertain. CDR3 size: 16 residues. V was pared by 0 bases and J by 0 bases, with 8 bases between. CDR1 is KGHDR, CDR2 SFDVKD, per germline. CDR3 protein: CATSDLVGGSYNEQFF. CDR3 nucleotide sequence: TGTGCCACCAGTGATTTGGTGGGTGGCTCCTACAATGAGCAGTTCTTC.